These 24 T cell receptor beta chains were all obtained from the same sample, sequenced in a study of PD-L1 blockade in urothelial cancer. Measured with immunoSEQ multiplex PCR; TCRdb has only the in-frame clones, and not every one. The data show about 81,000 clones, around 92% seen once. As to time point: pretreatment peripheral blood. The sequencing here drew on PBMCs, taken around atezolizumab (anti-PD-L1) treatment. The receptors come from a woman aged 80 or over with urothelial cancer.

The V gene is TRBV28, the J gene TRBJ2-7; D is undetermined. This CDR3 contains 11 residues. Germline V gives CDR1 MDHEN, CDR2 SYDVKM. Trimming took 6 bases from V and 7 from J, leaving 10 bases between them. The CDR3 loop is CASSQSNEQYF. The CDR3 nucleotides read TGTGCCAGCAGCCAATCCAATGAGCAGTACTTC.

J is TRBJ1-5 and V is TRBV5-4; D remains unclear. There are 15 residues in the CDR3. CDR1 and CDR2 from the germline V gene are SGHNT and YYREEE (reference sequence). Between the trimmed V and J ends, which lost 0 bases and 0 bases, there was a span of 7 bases. The CDR3 DNA follows: TGTGCCAGCAGCTTGGGAGGTAATAGCAATCAGCCCCAGCATTTT. This translates into CASSLGGNSNQPQHF.

This clone showed up just once. This rearrangement joins TRBV11-2 to TRBJ2-1, with TRBD1 matching 10 bases. The CDR3 is 16 residues long. Per the germline V gene, CDR1 is SGHAT and CDR2 is FQNNGV. J gave up 3 bases and V 6 bases, and 8 bases lay outside the gene matches. The CDR3 region is CASRIRGDRGYNEQFF. The CDR3 nucleotides read TGTGCCAGCAGAATACGCGGGGACAGGGGCTACAATGAGCAGTTCTTC. The complete variable domain, with remaining parts taken from reference TRBV11-2 and TRBJ2-1, reads EAGVAQSPRYKIIEKRQSVAFWCNPISGHATLYWYQQILGQGPKLLIQFQNNGVVDDSQLPKDRFSAERLKGVDSTLKIQPAKLEDSAVYLCASRIRGDRGYNEQFFGPGTRLTVL.

The chain combines TRBV6-1 with TRBJ2-2; weak D call: TRBD1 (6 bases). Germline values: CDR1 MNHNS, CDR2 SASEGT. This CDR3 spans 13 amino acids. V shed 7 bases and J shed 5 bases, with 11 bases lying between them. The CDR3 reads CASNRVKTGELFF. As DNA, the CDR3 is TGTGCCAGCAACAGGGTGAAAACCGGGGAGCTGTTTTTT.

This rearrangement joins TRBV2 to TRBJ2-3; 10 bases line up with TRBD2. Germline CDR1 and CDR2: SNHLY and FYNNEI. This CDR3 is 14 amino acids long. The J segment lost 4 bases and the V segment lost 6 bases, leaving 4 bases of the junction unmatched. For the CDR3, the DNA is TGTGCCAGCAGACTAGCGGGAACTCCAGATACGCAGTATTTT. Encoded protein: CASRLAGTPDTQYF. The whole variable domain, remainder taken from reference TRBV2 and TRBJ2-3, is EPEVTQTPSHQVTQMGQEVILRCVPISNHLYFYWYRQILGQKVEFLVSFYNNEISEKSEIFDDQFSVERPDGSNFTLKIRSTKLEDSAMYFCASRLAGTPDTQYFGPGTRLTVL.

This chain joins TRBV28 and TRBJ1-5; D gene ambiguous. The CDR3 length is 15 residues. CDR1 MDHEN and CDR2 SYDVKM come from the germline V gene. V was shortened by 3 bases and J by 5 bases, with 14 bases between the two germline ends. In DNA, the CDR3 is TGTGCCAGCAGTTTGCCCTCCACGGGGTATCAGCCCCAGCATTTT. It encodes CASSLPSTGYQPQHF.

The rearrangement links TRBV23-1 to TRBJ1-1, with TRBD1 matching 8 bases. TRBV23-1 counts as an open reading frame of uncertain function. Unmatched junction bases numbered 10, after V lost 4 bases and J lost 0 bases. The CDR3 is 17 amino acids. Here the CDR3 DNA reads TGCGCCAGCAGTCGATACCCCCCGGGACAGGTGAACACTGAAGCTTTCTTT. Its protein is CASSRYPPGQVNTEAFF.

The chain recombines TRBV6-6 with TRBJ1-1; a possible D gene is TRBD1 (5 bases). Trimming stripped 5 bases from V and 3 bases from J, with 19 bases between. This CDR3 has 16 residues. Germline V gene data show CDR1 as MNHNY and CDR2 as SVGAGI (reference sequence). The chain's CDR3 is CASSPGGGLMDTEAFF. The DNA of the CDR3 is TGTGCCAGCAGTCCCGGGGGGGGTCTTATGGACACTGAAGCTTTCTTT.

Many counts were recorded for this clone. The rearrangement uses TRBV7-6 and TRBJ2-7; TRBD1 agrees at 7 bases. The J segment lost 4 bases and the V segment lost 5 bases, leaving 11 bases of the junction unmatched. The CDR3 loop spans 15 amino acids. Germline CDR1 reads SGHVS; CDR2 reads FNYEAQ. The DNA of the CDR3 is TGTGCCAGCAGCGAGACAGGGCAGCCGATATACGAGCAGTACTTC. Protein sequence: CASSETGQPIYEQYF.

This chain joins TRBV19 and TRBJ1-1; TRBD1 matches at 7 bases. Losses at the gene ends were 7 bases for V and 5 bases for J; bases not matched to a gene: 4. CDR3 length equals 12 residues. CDR1 is LNHDA and CDR2 is SQIVND in the germline V gene (reference sequence). CDR3 residues: CASTHRGTEAFF. The CDR3 coding sequence is TGTGCCAGTACCCACAGGGGAACTGAAGCTTTCTTT.

This clone was observed once. The gene calls are TRBV11-2 and TRBJ2-3; D remains unclear. Germline CDR1 is SGHAT and CDR2 is FQNNGV. V lost 2 bases, J lost 5 bases, and 2 bases lay in between. There are 11 residues in the CDR3. CDR3: CASSLQDTQYF. DNA of the CDR3: TGTGCCAGCAGCTTACAAGATACGCAGTATTTT. The complete variable domain, with remaining parts taken from reference TRBV11-2 and TRBJ2-3, reads EAGVAQSPRYKIIEKRQSVAFWCNPISGHATLYWYQQILGQGPKLLIQFQNNGVVDDSQLPKDRFSAERLKGVDSTLKIQPAKLEDSAVYLCASSLQDTQYFGPGTRLTVL.

The chain links TRBV5-6 to TRBJ1-3; D is ambiguous. The CDR3 is 15 amino acids. Trimming shortened V by 0 bases and J by 0 bases, and 7 bases separated the two germline ends. Germline CDR1 and CDR2: SGHDT and YYEEEE. The CDR3 DNA reads as TGTGCCAGCAGCTTGGCGGGTAGCTCTGGAAACACCATATATTTT. It codes for CASSLAGSSGNTIYF. Using reference TRBV5-6 and TRBJ1-3 for the parts outside the CDR3, the full variable domain is DAGVTQSPTHLIKTRGQQVTLRCSPKSGHDTVSWYQQALGQGPQFIFQYYEEEERQRGNFPDRFSGHQFPNYSSELNVNALLLGDSALYLCASSLAGSSGNTIYFGEGSWLTVV.

In DNA form, the CDR3 reads TGTGCCAGCAGCGTAGGGGCAGGAATCTCCTACGAGCAGTACTTC. Its protein product is CASSVGAGISYEQYF. V usage is TRBV9 and J usage is TRBJ2-7; D is unclear. Germline V gene sequence: CDR1 SGDLS, CDR2 YYNGEE. The CDR3 is made up of 15 amino acids. Trimming removed 0 bases from V and 0 bases from J, with 10 bases in between.

The V call is TRBV5-6, the J call TRBJ2-3; 10 bases match TRBD1. The germline V gene encodes CDR1 SGHDT and CDR2 YYEEEE. The V gene end was trimmed by 4 bases and the J gene end by 5 bases; junction bases not matched to a gene: 1. This CDR3 region has 13 residues. Written as DNA, the CDR3 is TGTGCCAGCAGCCGGGACAGGGGAGATACGCAGTATTTT. As protein: CASSRDRGDTQYF.

The gene calls are TRBV2 and TRBJ2-2; D remains ambiguous. Per germline, CDR1 SNHLY and CDR2 FYNNEI. The CDR3 has 15 amino acids. Trimming removed 1 base from V and 2 bases from J, with 8 bases in between. This CDR3 is CASSEVTSNTGELFF. Here the CDR3 DNA reads TGTGCCAGCAGTGAAGTGACAAGTAACACCGGGGAGCTGTTTTTT.

The chain recombines TRBV7-9 with TRBJ2-1; 13 bases match TRBD2. CDR1 is SEHNR and CDR2 is FQNEAQ in the germline V gene (reference sequence). Trimming at V came to 5 bases and at J to 8 bases, leaving 18 bases not matched to a gene. The CDR3 spans 19 residues. CDR3: CASSTTGLAGLPRNDEQFF. The DNA of the CDR3 is TGTGCCAGCAGCACGACGGGACTAGCGGGACTACCCCGGAACGATGAGCAGTTCTTC.

The chain joins TRBV10-1 to TRBJ2-1; 8 positions agree with TRBD1. Germline values: CDR1 WNHNN, CDR2 SYGVQD (reference sequence). J gave up 7 bases and V 5 bases, and 7 bases lay outside the gene matches. This CDR3 is built from 14 residues. CDR3 in amino acids: CASSKTDRANEQFF. Here the CDR3 DNA reads TGCGCCAGCAGTAAAACGGACAGGGCGAATGAGCAGTTCTTC.

This clone was detected once. The chain uses TRBV10-3 and TRBJ2-2; TRBD1 matches at 8 bases. Unmatched junction bases numbered 5, after V lost 9 bases and J lost 5 bases. Germline loops: CDR1 ENHRY, CDR2 SYGVKD. The length of the CDR3 is 13 residues. The CDR3 region is CAIQTGVTGELFF. Written as DNA, the CDR3 is TGTGCCATTCAGACAGGGGTTACCGGGGAGCTGTTTTTT.

The V call is TRBV7-6, the J call TRBJ2-3, with no clear D. The CDR3 covers 16 residues. Trimming stripped 1 base from V and 2 bases from J, with 13 bases between. The V gene's germline CDR1 is SGHVS and CDR2 FNYEAQ. CDR3 sequence reads: CASSLGGAHATDTQYF. In DNA, the CDR3 is TGTGCCAGCAGCTTAGGAGGCGCTCATGCCACAGATACGCAGTATTTT.

The chain carries TRBV28 and TRBJ1-2; 8 bases agree with TRBD1. The CDR3 is 14 amino acids. Germline CDR1 and CDR2: MDHEN and SYDVKM. Germline trimming cut 5 bases from V and 7 bases from J; bases unmatched to any gene: 9. This CDR3 reads CASSPQGQGGGYTF. The CDR3 bases are TGTGCCAGCAGTCCGCAAGGACAGGGCGGTGGCTACACCTTC.

The chain uses TRBV5-5 and TRBJ2-5; 13 bases align to TRBD2. V shed 7 bases and J 2 bases; nucleotides not matched to a gene: 11. Looked up from germline, CDR1 is SGHKS and CDR2 is YYEKEE (reference sequence). The CDR3 is 17 amino acids. The CDR3 DNA reads TGTGCCAGCGGGGGGATTGGGACTAGCGGGAAGCAAGAGACCCAGTACTTC. Translating it yields CASGGIGTSGKQETQYF. The full variable domain, its missing parts supplied by reference TRBV5-5 and TRBJ2-5, is DAGVTQSPTHLIKTRGQQVTLRCSPISGHKSVSWYQQVLGQGPQFIFQYYEKEERGRGNFPDRFSARQFPNYSSELNVNALLLGDSALYLCASGGIGTSGKQETQYFGPGTRLLVL.

V gene TRBV28 combines with J gene TRBJ1-5; 7 bases line up with TRBD1. The CDR3 has 12 residues. Unmatched junction bases numbered 1, after V lost 5 bases and J lost 6 bases. Germline CDR1 MDHEN, CDR2 SYDVKM. The CDR3 DNA follows: TGTGCCAGCAGTGACAGGGTTCAGCCCCAGCATTTT. Residues: CASSDRVQPQHF.

The chain couples TRBV7-9 to TRBJ1-5, with 10 bases lining up with TRBD1. This CDR3 contains 13 residues. Trimming cost V 6 bases and J 7 bases; bases outside gene matches: 3. CDR1 is SEHNR and CDR2 is FQNEAQ in the germline V gene (reference sequence). Here the CDR3 DNA reads TGTGCCAGCAGTAGGACAGGGGGGCAGCCCCAGCATTTT. It encodes CASSRTGGQPQHF.

The V gene is TRBV6-1, the J gene TRBJ2-1; D gene uncertain. The CDR3 is 14 residues long. V was shortened by 2 bases and J by 6 bases, with 11 bases between the two germline ends. Germline V gene lookup returns CDR1 MNHNS and CDR2 SASEGT. Here the CDR3 reads CASSELGPGNEQFF. DNA of the CDR3: TGTGCCAGCAGTGAACTCGGCCCGGGCAATGAGCAGTTCTTC.